The rows below give T cell receptor beta chains drawn from one sample of a study of cytomegalovirus exposure and HLA in healthy donors. Sequencing was performed with immunoSEQ multiplex PCR; in TCRdb, only in-frame clones are kept and a portion is missing. This sample has about 130,000 clones, with 75% to 85% found just once. Sequencing used PBMCs. The receptor set was obtained from a girl under 10 years old in good health and CMV-seronegative. The CDR3 runs from the conserved cysteine through the conserved F or W. The order of the fields is D gene, clone size, J gene, V gene, CDR3 protein, CDR3 DNA. A D gene is named only where the DNA matches it firmly. Only part of the rows carry a size: once, few, many, or a class if the clone is expanded.

D gene: .; clone size: .; J gene: TRBJ2-1; V gene: TRBV19; CDR3 protein: CASRLDVLRDTPNEQFF; CDR3 DNA: TGTGCCAGTAGACTAGATGTTCTCAGGGACACACCGAATGAGCAGTTCTTC
D gene: .; clone size: .; J gene: TRBJ1-2; V gene: TRBV30; CDR3 protein: CAWSVTGKGGYTF; CDR3 DNA: TGTGCCTGGAGTGTAACAGGGAAGGGTGGCTACACCTTC
D gene: .; clone size: .; J gene: TRBJ2-7; V gene: TRBV27; CDR3 protein: CASRGPITSYEQYF; CDR3 DNA: TGTGCCAGCAGGGGCCCTATTACTTCCTACGAGCAGTACTTC
D gene: TRBD1; clone size: .; J gene: TRBJ1-1; V gene: TRBV6-5; CDR3 protein: CASRQQGALQAFF; CDR3 DNA: TGTGCCAGCAGGCAACAGGGGGCTCTGCAAGCTTTCTTT
D gene: .; clone size: .; J gene: TRBJ1-5; V gene: TRBV5-1; CDR3 protein: CASSWSGNQPQHF; CDR3 DNA: TGCGCCAGCAGTTGGAGTGGCAATCAGCCCCAGCATTTT
D gene: TRBD2; clone size: once; J gene: TRBJ2-3; V gene: TRBV14; CDR3 protein: CASSQEPRWLAGKYF; CDR3 DNA: TGTGCCAGCAGCCAAGAACCTCGGTGGCTAGCGGGCAAATATTTT
D gene: TRBD1; clone size: once; J gene: TRBJ1-4; V gene: TRBV9; CDR3 protein: CASSVRDREEEKLFF; CDR3 DNA: TGTGCCAGCAGCGTCCGGGACAGAGAAGAGGAAAAACTGTTTTTT
D gene: .; clone size: .; J gene: TRBJ2-5; V gene: TRBV5-6; CDR3 protein: CASSDGSHHETQYF; CDR3 DNA: TGTGCCAGCAGCGACGGGTCCCACCACGAGACCCAGTACTTC
D gene: TRBD1; clone size: .; J gene: TRBJ2-2; V gene: TRBV19; CDR3 protein: CASSPGTVNTGELFF; CDR3 DNA: TGTGCCAGTAGTCCCGGGACAGTGAACACCGGGGAGCTGTTTTTT
D gene: .; clone size: .; J gene: TRBJ1-4; V gene: TRBV19; CDR3 protein: CASSVASQGREKLFF; CDR3 DNA: TGTGCCAGTAGTGTCGCTAGCCAGGGGAGAGAAAAACTGTTTTTT
D gene: .; clone size: .; J gene: TRBJ2-3; V gene: TRBV7-3; CDR3 protein: CASSSSTDTQYF; CDR3 DNA: TGTGCCAGCAGCTCTAGCACAGATACGCAGTATTTT
D gene: TRBD1; clone size: .; J gene: TRBJ1-1; V gene: TRBV5-4; CDR3 protein: CASSAPQGVNTEAFF; CDR3 DNA: TGTGCCAGCAGCGCCCCGCAGGGGGTGAACACTGAAGCTTTCTTT
D gene: .; clone size: .; J gene: TRBJ1-2; V gene: TRBV5-6; CDR3 protein: CASSLDPSISYGYTF; CDR3 DNA: TGTGCCAGCAGCTTGGACCCTAGTATATCTTATGGCTACACCTTC
D gene: TRBD2; clone size: .; J gene: TRBJ2-3; V gene: TRBV7-8; CDR3 protein: CASSLERGTEAGHSHKTQYF; CDR3 DNA: TGTGCCAGCAGCTTAGAGAGGGGCACCGAAGCGGGGCACTCACATAAGACGCAGTATTTT
D gene: TRBD1; clone size: few; J gene: TRBJ1-1; V gene: TRBV29-1; CDR3 protein: CSVDRDRDTEAFF; CDR3 DNA: TGCAGCGTTGACCGGGACAGAGACACTGAAGCTTTCTTT
D gene: .; clone size: .; J gene: TRBJ1-4; V gene: TRBV6-1; CDR3 protein: CASAGGGGEKLFF; CDR3 DNA: TGTGCCAGCGCCGGGGGAGGGGGTGAAAAACTGTTTTTT
D gene: TRBD1; clone size: once; J gene: TRBJ1-6; V gene: TRBV14; CDR3 protein: CASSQPSGTGRLSYNSPLHF; CDR3 DNA: TGTGCCAGCAGCCAGCCATCCGGGACAGGGCGCCTCTCCTATAATTCACCCCTCCACTTT
D gene: .; clone size: once; J gene: TRBJ2-2; V gene: TRBV2; CDR3 protein: CASSSGPITGELFF; CDR3 DNA: TGTGCCAGCAGCAGCGGACCGATCACCGGGGAGCTGTTTTTT
D gene: TRBD1; clone size: .; J gene: TRBJ1-2; V gene: TRBV6-5; CDR3 protein: CASSYEDRDYTF; CDR3 DNA: TGTGCCAGCAGTTACGAGGACAGGGACTACACCTTC
D gene: .; clone size: .; J gene: TRBJ1-2; V gene: TRBV5-1; CDR3 protein: CASSYSGDVGGGLGYTF; CDR3 DNA: TGCGCCAGCAGCTATTCCGGCGATGTGGGAGGGGGACTTGGCTACACCTTC
D gene: .; clone size: .; J gene: TRBJ1-2; V gene: TRBV9; CDR3 protein: CASSVVPGPSYGYTF; CDR3 DNA: TGTGCCAGCAGCGTAGTCCCAGGCCCCAGCTATGGCTACACCTTC
D gene: TRBD1; clone size: .; J gene: TRBJ2-5; V gene: TRBV6-5; CDR3 protein: CASSGGSWEAETQYF; CDR3 DNA: TGTGCCAGCTCAGGGGGCTCGTGGGAAGCGGAGACCCAGTACTTC
D gene: .; clone size: .; J gene: TRBJ1-5; V gene: TRBV21-1; CDR3 protein: CASSKEAVPAGNQPQHF; CDR3 DNA: TGTGCCAGCAGCAAAGAGGCAGTCCCGGCGGGCAATCAGCCCCAGCATTTT
D gene: .; clone size: once; J gene: TRBJ1-1; V gene: TRBV25-1; CDR3 protein: CASSEFKNTEAFF; CDR3 DNA: TGTGCCAGCAGTGAGTTTAAAAACACTGAAGCTTTCTTT
D gene: .; clone size: .; J gene: TRBJ2-1; V gene: TRBV5-1; CDR3 protein: CASSDGQYNEQFF; CDR3 DNA: TGCGCCAGCAGCGACGGACAGTACAATGAGCAGTTCTTC
D gene: .; clone size: .; J gene: TRBJ2-2; V gene: TRBV19; CDR3 protein: CASSIAIAASIMNTGELFF; CDR3 DNA: TGTGCCAGTAGTATTGCCATCGCAGCGTCTATTATGAACACCGGGGAGCTGTTTTTT
D gene: .; clone size: .; J gene: TRBJ1-3; V gene: TRBV9; CDR3 protein: CASSLGAQGNTIYF; CDR3 DNA: TGTGCCAGCAGCCTAGGGGCGCAAGGAAACACCATATATTTT
D gene: .; clone size: .; J gene: TRBJ1-5; V gene: TRBV4-1; CDR3 protein: CASSQTAFLSNQPQHF; CDR3 DNA: TGCGCCAGCAGCCAAACAGCCTTCCTTAGCAATCAGCCCCAGCATTTT
D gene: .; clone size: .; J gene: TRBJ2-1; V gene: TRBV11-2; CDR3 protein: CASSLQGTLDEQFF; CDR3 DNA: TGTGCCAGCAGCTTACAGGGCACCCTGGATGAGCAGTTCTTC
D gene: .; clone size: .; J gene: TRBJ2-2; V gene: TRBV6-6; CDR3 protein: CASSTDRYSNTGELFF; CDR3 DNA: TGTGCCAGCAGCACAGACAGATACTCGAACACCGGGGAGCTGTTTTTT
D gene: TRBD1; clone size: .; J gene: TRBJ2-7; V gene: TRBV4-2; CDR3 protein: CASSPRGRGEQYF; CDR3 DNA: TGTGCCAGCAGCCCCAGGGGGCGAGGCGAGCAGTACTTC
D gene: TRBD1; clone size: once; J gene: TRBJ2-2; V gene: TRBV6-1; CDR3 protein: CASSDLRDRTAGELFF; CDR3 DNA: TGTGCCAGCAGTGATCTCCGGGACAGGACCGCCGGGGAGCTGTTTTTT
D gene: .; clone size: few; J gene: TRBJ1-3; V gene: TRBV4-1; CDR3 protein: CASSRQDSVSGNTIYF; CDR3 DNA: TGCGCCAGCAGCCGACAAGACAGTGTCTCTGGAAACACCATATATTTT
D gene: .; clone size: .; J gene: TRBJ2-1; V gene: TRBV4-3; CDR3 protein: CASSPNREAYNEQFF; CDR3 DNA: TGCGCCAGCAGCCCGAACAGGGAAGCCTACAATGAGCAGTTCTTC
D gene: TRBD1; clone size: .; J gene: TRBJ1-1; V gene: TRBV28; CDR3 protein: CASREAGGFGGNTEAFF; CDR3 DNA: TGTGCCAGCCGCGAGGCAGGGGGATTTGGGGGGAACACTGAAGCTTTCTTT
D gene: TRBD1; clone size: .; J gene: TRBJ2-2; V gene: TRBV4-1; CDR3 protein: CASSRGTGGRELFF; CDR3 DNA: TGCGCCAGCAGCCGCGGGACAGGGGGCCGGGAGCTGTTTTTT